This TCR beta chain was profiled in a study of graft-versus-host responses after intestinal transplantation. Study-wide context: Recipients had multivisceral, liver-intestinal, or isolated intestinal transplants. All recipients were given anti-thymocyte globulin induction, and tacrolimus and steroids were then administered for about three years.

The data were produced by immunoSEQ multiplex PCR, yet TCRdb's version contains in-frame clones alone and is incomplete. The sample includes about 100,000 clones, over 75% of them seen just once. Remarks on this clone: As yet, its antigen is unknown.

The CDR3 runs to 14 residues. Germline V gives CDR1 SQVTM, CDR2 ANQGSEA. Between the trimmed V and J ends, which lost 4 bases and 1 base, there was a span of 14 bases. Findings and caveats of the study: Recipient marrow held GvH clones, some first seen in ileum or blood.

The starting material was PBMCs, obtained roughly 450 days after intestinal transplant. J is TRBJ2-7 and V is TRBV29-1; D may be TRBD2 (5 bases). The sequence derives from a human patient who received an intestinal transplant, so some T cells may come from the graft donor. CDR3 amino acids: CSVVGGGWSYEQYF. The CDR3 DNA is TGCAGCGTTGTGGGTGGAGGTTGGTCCTACGAGCAGTACTTC.